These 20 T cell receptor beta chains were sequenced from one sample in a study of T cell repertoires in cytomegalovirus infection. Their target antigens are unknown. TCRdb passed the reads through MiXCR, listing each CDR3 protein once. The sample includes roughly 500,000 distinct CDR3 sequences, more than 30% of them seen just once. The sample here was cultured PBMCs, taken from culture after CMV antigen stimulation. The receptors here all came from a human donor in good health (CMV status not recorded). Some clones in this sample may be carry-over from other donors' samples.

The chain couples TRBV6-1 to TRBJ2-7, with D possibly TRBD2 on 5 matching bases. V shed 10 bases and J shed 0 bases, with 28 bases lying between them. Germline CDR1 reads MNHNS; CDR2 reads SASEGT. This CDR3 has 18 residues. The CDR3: CATRSGGPKMTSSYEQYV. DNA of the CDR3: TGTGCCACCAGGAGCGGAGGACCAAAAATGACGAGCTCCTACGAGCAGTACGTC.

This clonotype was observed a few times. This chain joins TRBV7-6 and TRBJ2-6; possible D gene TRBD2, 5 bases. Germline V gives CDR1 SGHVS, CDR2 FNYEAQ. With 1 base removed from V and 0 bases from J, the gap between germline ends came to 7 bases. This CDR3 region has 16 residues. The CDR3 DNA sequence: TGTGCCAGCAGCTTAGGGAGGTTCTCTGGGGCCAACGTCCTGACTTTC. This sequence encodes CASSLGRFSGANVLTF.

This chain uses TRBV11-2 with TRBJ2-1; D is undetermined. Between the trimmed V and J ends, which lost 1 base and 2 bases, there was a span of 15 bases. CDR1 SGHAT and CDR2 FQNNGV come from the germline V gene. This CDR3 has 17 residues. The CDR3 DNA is TGTGCCAGCAGCTTAGTAGGTTTGTGGCTAACCTACAATGAGCAGTTCTTC. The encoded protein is CASSLVGLWLTYNEQFF.

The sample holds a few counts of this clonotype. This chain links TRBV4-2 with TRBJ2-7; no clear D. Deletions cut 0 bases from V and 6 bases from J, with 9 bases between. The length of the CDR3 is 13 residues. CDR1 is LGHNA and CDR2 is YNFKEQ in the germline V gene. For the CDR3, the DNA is TGTGCCAGCAGCCAAGACCCGGTCCGCGAGCAGTACTTC. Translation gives CASSQDPVREQYF.

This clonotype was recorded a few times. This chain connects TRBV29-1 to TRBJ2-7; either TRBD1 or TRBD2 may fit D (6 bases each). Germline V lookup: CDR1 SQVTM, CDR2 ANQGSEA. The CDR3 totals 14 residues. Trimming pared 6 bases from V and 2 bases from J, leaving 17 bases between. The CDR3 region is CSVARGGNAYEQYF. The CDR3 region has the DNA TGCAGCGTCGCCCGAGGGGGGAACGCCTACGAGCAGTACTTC.

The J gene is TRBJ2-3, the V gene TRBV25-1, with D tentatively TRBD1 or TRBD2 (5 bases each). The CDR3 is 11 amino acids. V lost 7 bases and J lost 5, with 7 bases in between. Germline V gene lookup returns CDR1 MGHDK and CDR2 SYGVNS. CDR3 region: CASIGGDTQYF. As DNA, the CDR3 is TGTGCCAGCATTGGGGGAGATACGCAGTATTTT. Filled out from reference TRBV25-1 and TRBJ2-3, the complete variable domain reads EADIYQTPRYLVIGTGKKITLECSQTMGHDKMYWYQQDPGMELHLIHYSYGVNSTEKGDLSSESTVSRIRTEHFPLTLESARPSHTSQYLCASIGGDTQYFGPGTRLTVL.

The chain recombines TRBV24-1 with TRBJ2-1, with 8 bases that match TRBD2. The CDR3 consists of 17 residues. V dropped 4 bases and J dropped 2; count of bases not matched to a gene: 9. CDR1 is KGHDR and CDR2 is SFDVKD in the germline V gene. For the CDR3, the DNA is TGTGCCACCAGTGAAGGCTCAGCGGGAGAACCCTACAATGAGCAGTTCTTC. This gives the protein CATSEGSAGEPYNEQFF.

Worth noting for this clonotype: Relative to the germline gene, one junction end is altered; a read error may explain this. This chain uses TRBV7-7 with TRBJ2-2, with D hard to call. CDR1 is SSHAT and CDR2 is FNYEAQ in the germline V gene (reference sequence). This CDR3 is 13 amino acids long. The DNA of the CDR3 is TGTGCTAGCAGGCCGTCTAACACCGGGGAGCTGTTTTTT. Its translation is CASRPSNTGELFF.

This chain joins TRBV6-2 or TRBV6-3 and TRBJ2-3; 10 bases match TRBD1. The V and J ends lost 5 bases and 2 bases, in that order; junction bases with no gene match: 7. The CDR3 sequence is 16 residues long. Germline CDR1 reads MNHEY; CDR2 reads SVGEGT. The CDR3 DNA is TGTGCCAGCAGTATCACCGGGACAGGGGTCACAGATACGCAGTATTTT. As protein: CASSITGTGVTDTQYF.

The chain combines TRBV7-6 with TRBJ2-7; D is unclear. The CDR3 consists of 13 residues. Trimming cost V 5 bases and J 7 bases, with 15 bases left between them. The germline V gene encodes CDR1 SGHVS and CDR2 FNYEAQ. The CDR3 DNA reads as TGTGCCAGCAGCCAAGATGGGCAGAGGGAGCAGTACGTC. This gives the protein CASSQDGQREQYV.

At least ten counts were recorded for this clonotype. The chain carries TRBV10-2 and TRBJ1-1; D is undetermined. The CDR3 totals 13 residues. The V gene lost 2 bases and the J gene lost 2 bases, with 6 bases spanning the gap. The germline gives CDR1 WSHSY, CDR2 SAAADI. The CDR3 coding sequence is TGCGCCAGCAGTGAGACAGACAACACTGAAGCTTTCTTT. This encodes CASSETDNTEAFF.

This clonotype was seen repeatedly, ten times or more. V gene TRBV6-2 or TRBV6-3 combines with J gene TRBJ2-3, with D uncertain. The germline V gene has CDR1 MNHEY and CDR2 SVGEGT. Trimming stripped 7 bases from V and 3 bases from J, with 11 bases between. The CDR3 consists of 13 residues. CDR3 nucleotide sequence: TGTGCCAGCAAAGCAACTGGGACAGATACGCAGTATTTT. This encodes CASKATGTDTQYF.

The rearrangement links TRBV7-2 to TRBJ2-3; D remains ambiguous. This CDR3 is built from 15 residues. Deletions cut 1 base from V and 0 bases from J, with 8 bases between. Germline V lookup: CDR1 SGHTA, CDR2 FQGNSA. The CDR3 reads CASSLVDESTDTQYF. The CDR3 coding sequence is TGTGCCAGCAGCTTAGTCGACGAGAGCACAGATACGCAGTATTTT.

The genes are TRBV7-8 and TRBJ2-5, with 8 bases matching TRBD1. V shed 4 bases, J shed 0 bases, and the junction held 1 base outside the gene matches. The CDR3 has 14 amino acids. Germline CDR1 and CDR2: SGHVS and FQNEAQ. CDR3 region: CASSWDRYQETQYF. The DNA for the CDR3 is TGTGCCAGCAGCTGGGACAGGTACCAAGAGACCCAGTACTTC.

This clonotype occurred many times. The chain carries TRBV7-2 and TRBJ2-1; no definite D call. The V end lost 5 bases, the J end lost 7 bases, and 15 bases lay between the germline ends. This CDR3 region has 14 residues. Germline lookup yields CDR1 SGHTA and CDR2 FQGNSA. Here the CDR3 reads CASSLKKLGNEQFF. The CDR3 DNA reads TGTGCCAGCAGCCTAAAAAAGCTTGGGAATGAGCAGTTCTTC.

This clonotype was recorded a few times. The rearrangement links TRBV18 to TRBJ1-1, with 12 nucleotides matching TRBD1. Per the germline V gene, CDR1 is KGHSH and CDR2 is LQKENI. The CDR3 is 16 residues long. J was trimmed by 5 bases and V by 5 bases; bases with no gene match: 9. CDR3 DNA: TGTGCCAGCTCAAATCAGGGACAGGGGGCTAATACTGAAGCTTTCTTT. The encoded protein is CASSNQGQGANTEAFF.

CDR3 coding DNA: TGTGCCAGTAGTCCCCGGGGAGGAGTCTCTGGAAACACCATATATTTT. The encoded protein is CASSPRGGVSGNTIYF. The chain links TRBV19 to TRBJ1-3, with unresolved D. The ends were cut back, 5 bases at V and 0 bases at J, with 14 bases in the middle. CDR3 length equals 16 residues. The germline CDR1 and CDR2 sequences are LNHDA and SQIVND (reference sequence).

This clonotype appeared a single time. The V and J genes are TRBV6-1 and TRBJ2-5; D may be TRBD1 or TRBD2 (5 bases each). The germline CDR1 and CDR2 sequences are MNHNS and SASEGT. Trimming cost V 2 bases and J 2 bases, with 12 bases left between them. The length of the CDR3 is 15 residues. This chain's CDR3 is CASSENWGFQETQYF. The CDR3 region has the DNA TGTGCCAGCAGTGAAAATTGGGGGTTTCAAGAGACCCAGTACTTC.

CDR3 residues: CASSPGTGGSQPQHF. Written as DNA, the CDR3 is TGTGCCAGCAGCCCCGGGACAGGGGGGAGTCAGCCCCAGCATTTT. V usage is TRBV12-3 or TRBV12-4 and J usage is TRBJ1-5; TRBD1 agrees at 11 bases. Losses at the gene ends were 6 bases for V and 6 bases for J; bases not matched to a gene: 7. The CDR3 sequence is 15 residues long.

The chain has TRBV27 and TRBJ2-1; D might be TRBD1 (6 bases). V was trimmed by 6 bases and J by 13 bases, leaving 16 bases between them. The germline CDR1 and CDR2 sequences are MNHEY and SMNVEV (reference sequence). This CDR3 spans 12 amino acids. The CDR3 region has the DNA TGTGCCAGCAGGACCTACAGGGAACAACAGTTCTTC. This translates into CASRTYREQQFF.